This T cell receptor (beta chain) was captured in a study of cytomegalovirus exposure and HLA in healthy donors. V dropped 3 bases and J dropped 6 bases, with 17 bases sitting between them. Germline V gives CDR1 MNHEY, CDR2 SVGAGI. CDR3 length: 15 amino acids. Primers for the PCR totalled 60 Vbeta and 13 Jbeta. Some clones are missing from TCRdb's copy, which holds only in-frame ones; the method was immunoSEQ multiplex PCR. The repertoire includes 150,000 to 200,000 clones, around 79% of them detected once, and about 1.6% sits in the top ten. Overall study results and limits: Later analysis revealed greater clonal expansion in HLA-associated TCR beta chains than in equally common others. 150 to 200 TCR beta chains were listed as cytomegalovirus-associated.

A note on this clone: The antigen remains undetermined.

J is TRBJ1-1 and V is TRBV6-5; maybe TRBD1 (5 bases). The sample comprised PBMCs. This receptor was taken from a woman in her fifties or sixties in good health and CMV-seronegative. As DNA, the CDR3 is TGTGCCAGCAGTTATCGACAGCTTAAGGAACCTGAAGCTTTCTTT. This sequence encodes CASSYRQLKEPEAFF.